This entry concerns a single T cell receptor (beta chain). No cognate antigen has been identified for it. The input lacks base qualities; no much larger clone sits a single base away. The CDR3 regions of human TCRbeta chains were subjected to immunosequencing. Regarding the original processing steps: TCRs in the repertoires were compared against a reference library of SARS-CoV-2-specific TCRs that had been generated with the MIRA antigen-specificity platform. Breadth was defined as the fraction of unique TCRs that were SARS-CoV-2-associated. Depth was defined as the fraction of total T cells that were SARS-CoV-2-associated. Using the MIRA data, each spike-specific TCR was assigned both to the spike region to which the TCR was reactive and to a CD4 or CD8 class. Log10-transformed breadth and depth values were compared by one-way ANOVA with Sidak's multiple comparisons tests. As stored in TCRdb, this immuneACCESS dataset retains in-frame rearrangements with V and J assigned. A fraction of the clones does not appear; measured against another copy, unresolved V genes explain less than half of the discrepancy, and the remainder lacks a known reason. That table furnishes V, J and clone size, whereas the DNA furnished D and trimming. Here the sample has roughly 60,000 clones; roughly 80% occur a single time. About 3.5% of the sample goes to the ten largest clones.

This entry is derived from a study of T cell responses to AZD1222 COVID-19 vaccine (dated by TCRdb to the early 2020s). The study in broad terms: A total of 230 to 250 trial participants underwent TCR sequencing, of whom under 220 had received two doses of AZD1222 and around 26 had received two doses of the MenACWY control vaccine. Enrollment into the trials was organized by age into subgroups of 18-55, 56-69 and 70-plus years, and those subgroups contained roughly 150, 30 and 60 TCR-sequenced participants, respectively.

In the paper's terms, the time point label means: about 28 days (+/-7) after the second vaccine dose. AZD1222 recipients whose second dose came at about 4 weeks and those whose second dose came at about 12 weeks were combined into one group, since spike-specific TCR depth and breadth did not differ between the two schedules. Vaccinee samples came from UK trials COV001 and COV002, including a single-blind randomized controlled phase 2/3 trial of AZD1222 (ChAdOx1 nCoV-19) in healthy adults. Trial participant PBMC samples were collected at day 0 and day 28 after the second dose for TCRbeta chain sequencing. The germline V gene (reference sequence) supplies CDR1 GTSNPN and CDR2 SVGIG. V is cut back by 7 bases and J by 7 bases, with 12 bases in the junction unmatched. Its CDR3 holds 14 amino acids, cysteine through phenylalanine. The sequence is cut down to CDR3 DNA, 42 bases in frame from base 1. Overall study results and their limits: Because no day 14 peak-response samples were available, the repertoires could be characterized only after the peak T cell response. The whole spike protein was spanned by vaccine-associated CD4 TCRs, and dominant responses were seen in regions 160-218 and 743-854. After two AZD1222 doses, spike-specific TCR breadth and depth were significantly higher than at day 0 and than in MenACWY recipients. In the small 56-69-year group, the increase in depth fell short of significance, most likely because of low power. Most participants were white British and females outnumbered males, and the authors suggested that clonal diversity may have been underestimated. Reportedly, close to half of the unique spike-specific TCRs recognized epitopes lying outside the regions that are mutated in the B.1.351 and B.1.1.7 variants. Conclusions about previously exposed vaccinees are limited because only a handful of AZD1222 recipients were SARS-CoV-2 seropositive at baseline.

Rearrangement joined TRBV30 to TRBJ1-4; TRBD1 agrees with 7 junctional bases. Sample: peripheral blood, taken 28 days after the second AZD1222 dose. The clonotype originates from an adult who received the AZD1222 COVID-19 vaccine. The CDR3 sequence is CASQWGGGGEKLFF. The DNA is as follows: TGTGCCTCGCAATGGGGAGGGGGCGGTGAAAAACTGTTTTTT.